This T cell receptor (beta chain) comes out of a study of human T cells and chemical hapten exposure. CDR1 and CDR2 from the germline V gene are SGHTA and FQGNSA. The CDR3 is 15 amino acids. Trimming cost V 7 bases and J 4 bases; bases outside gene matches: 5. This clonotype was counted many times. TCRdb called the RACE reads again in MiXCR, with one record for every CDR3 protein. The top ten clones hold 8% to 9.5% of a sample with 30,000 to 40,000 distinct CDR3 sequences, more than 6% of them seen once. Stated time point: patch test 1, 2 weeks after DPC sensitization. Treatment denoted: therapeutic diphenylcyclopropenone sensitization with weekly scalp DPC. Whole blood, unfractionated, served as the material for total RNA extraction.

The sample in question was whole blood, obtained in connection with sensitization to the hapten diphenylcyclopropenone (DPC). The sequence was collected from a woman in her 30s with alopecia areata. Some clones in this sample may be carry-over from other donors' samples. The chain combines TRBV7-2 with TRBJ2-3; TRBD2 matches at 13 bases. This CDR3 is CASMRLAGGSDTQYF. CDR3 DNA sequence: TGTGCCAGCATGCGACTAGCGGGGGGCTCAGATACGCAGTATTTT.